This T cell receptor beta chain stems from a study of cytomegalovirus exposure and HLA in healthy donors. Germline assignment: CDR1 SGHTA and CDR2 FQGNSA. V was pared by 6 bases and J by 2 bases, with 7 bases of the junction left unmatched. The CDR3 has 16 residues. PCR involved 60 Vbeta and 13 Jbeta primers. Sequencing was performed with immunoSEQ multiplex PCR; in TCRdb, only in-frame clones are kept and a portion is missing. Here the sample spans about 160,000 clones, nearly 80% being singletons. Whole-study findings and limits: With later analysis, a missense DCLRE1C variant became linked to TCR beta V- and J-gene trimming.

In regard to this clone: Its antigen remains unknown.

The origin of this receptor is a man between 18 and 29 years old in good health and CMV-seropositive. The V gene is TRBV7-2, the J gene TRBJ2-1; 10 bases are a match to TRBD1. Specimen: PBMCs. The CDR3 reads CASRIPGQGTYNEQFF. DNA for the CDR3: TGTGCCAGCAGAATACCGGGACAGGGGACCTACAATGAGCAGTTCTTC.